This entry describes one T cell receptor (beta chain). Its antigen remains undetermined. It has no much larger one-base neighbor in the sample; base qualities were not kept. CDR1 is given as SNHLY and CDR2 as FYNNEI, both from the germline V gene. Compared with germline, V lacks 5 bases and J lacks 6 bases; bases without a gene match: 10. The CDR3 spans 15 residues, from the cysteine through the phenylalanine. Solely the CDR3 DNA is kept, with 45 bases framed from the first base. The sample originates from a study of blood T cell repertoires in COVID-19 (dated by TCRdb to about 2020). Background on the whole study: The collaborator samples originated in the United States, Italy and Spain and spanned the acute and convalescent phases of COVID-19. The material from the prospective study consisted of cDNA or gDNA derived from T cells, B-cell-depleted T cells, or PBMCs. Deeply sampled blood TCRbeta repertoires from subjects exposed to, actively infected with, or recovered from COVID-19 were included in the dataset. The repertoires were made available in a free public database intended to serve as a resource for research on the immune response to SARS-CoV-2. Samples were obtained from the ongoing ImmuneRACE study (first 160 participants) and from 1,000 to 1,500 subjects provided by 6 global collaborators. The sample metadata nearly always contained a de-identified subject ID, COVID-19 status, age in years and sex. HLA class I and class II types, where available, came from metadata supplied by the sample provider rather than from assay-based typing. Study-wide conclusions, independent of this receptor: The quantity of clinical and demographic metadata differed by source and by participant and was supplied without curation.

Collaborating institutions collected whole blood in K2EDTA tubes following their own protocols. For TCRbeta analysis, collaborators shipped samples in one of three forms: frozen whole blood, isolated PBMCs, or DNA extracted from either of those sample types. The immunoSEQ Assay, a bias-controlled multiplex PCR, was used to amplify TCRbeta CDR3 regions from genomic DNA. The paper's data handling went like this. The number of nucleated cells in each sample was estimated from the amplification of reference gene primers within the assay. Sequence reads were collapsed and filtered to measure the absolute abundance of every unique TCRbeta CDR3 rearrangement. For each sample, productive Simpson clonality was calculated as the square root of Simpson's diversity index across productive rearrangements. TCRdb took over this immuneACCESS table, retaining in-frame rearrangements with V and J assigned. Such tables are incomplete; in checked studies, under half of the missing clones stem from an unresolved V gene, and the remainder is unexplained. V, J and clone size are taken as reported in that table, and D and trimming were inferred from the DNA itself. The sample includes 45,000 or so clones, with under 85% observed a single time. The ten largest clonotypes hold over 12% of the sample.

The sequence is built from TRBV2 and TRBJ1-5, with 7 bases aligning to TRBD1. The sequence was obtained from a human donor in a cohort sampled during active COVID-19. The sequenced sample was peripheral blood. The base sequence is TGTGCCAGCAGTCCCAGGGGGTCTTTGACTCAGCCCCAGCATTTT. The resulting protein is CASSPRGSLTQPQHF.